These 29 T cell receptor beta chains were all obtained from the same sample, sequenced in a study of monozygotic twins with inflammatory bowel disease (dated by TCRdb to the late 2010s). The protocol used for the library was 5' RACE. The data were produced on an Illumina HiSeq 2500. One entry per CDR3 protein sequence results from the TCRdb reprocessing of the reads, with DNA left out. This sample's listing comprises over 120,000 distinct CDR3 sequences. Roughly 1.2% of the sample belongs to the ten largest clones. Sequencing was carried out using blood. These receptors originate from a human donor with ulcerative colitis or Crohn's disease, or a healthy co-twin of an affected twin (not recorded which).

V is TRBV7-3 and J is TRBJ2-5; the TCRdb call, TRBD1, lacks DNA for checking. The length of the CDR3 is 15 residues. Germline CDR1 is SGHTA and CDR2 is FQGTGA. The CDR3 loop is CASSSATGRRETQYF.

V usage is TRBV29-1 and J usage is TRBJ2-2. This CDR3 has 13 residues. Germline values: CDR1 SQVTM, CDR2 ANQGSEA. CDR3 sequence reads: CSVHVTNTGELFF.

This chain joins TRBV4-1 and TRBJ1-2; TCRdb returns TRBD1, unconfirmable since there is no DNA. Germline CDR1 and CDR2: MGHRA and YSYEKL. The CDR3 consists of 14 residues. CDR3 in amino acids: CASSQEWGNLGYTF.

The gene calls are TRBV11-2 and TRBJ2-4; TCRdb's assignment of TRBD1 cannot be checked, as there is no DNA. This CDR3 spans 13 amino acids. Germline V gives CDR1 SGHAT, CDR2 FQNNGV. This CDR3 is CASSGSGTNIQYF.

The genes are TRBV20-1 and TRBJ2-7; the D gene TCRdb calls, TRBD1, cannot be checked with no DNA. The CDR3 has 15 amino acids. Germline values: CDR1 DFQATT, CDR2 SNEGSKA (reference sequence). Here the CDR3 reads CSAISPGQGSYEQYF.

V and J are TRBV27 and TRBJ1-3. CDR1 MNHEY and CDR2 SMNVEV come from the germline V gene (reference sequence). The CDR3 extends over 13 amino acids. The CDR3 loop is CASRSPSGNTIYF.

This chain connects TRBV4-1 to TRBJ1-2; TCRdb returns TRBD1, unconfirmable since there is no DNA. Germline CDR1 reads MGHRA; CDR2 reads YSYEKL. This CDR3 comprises 14 residues. The CDR3 sequence is CASSQDAATGVYTF.

This chain joins TRBV5-4 and TRBJ2-1. CDR3 length: 14 amino acids. Germline V lookup: CDR1 SGHNT, CDR2 YYREEE (reference sequence). This CDR3 is CASSHRLGENEQFF.

This CDR3 is CSARDSPDNQPQHF. The chain has TRBV20-1 and TRBJ1-5. Germline assignment: CDR1 DFQATT and CDR2 SNEGSKA (reference sequence). The CDR3 covers 14 residues.

The gene calls are TRBV15 and TRBJ1-1; the D gene TCRdb calls, TRBD1, cannot be checked with no DNA. Per germline, CDR1 LNHNV and CDR2 YYDKDF (reference sequence). The CDR3 loop spans 16 amino acids. CDR3 residues: CATSRDGGTENTEAFF.

The chain couples TRBV11-2 to TRBJ2-1; TCRdb designates TRBD2, a call that cannot be tested without DNA. The V gene's germline CDR1 is SGHAT and CDR2 FQNNGV. The CDR3 loop spans 21 amino acids. This CDR3 is CASSLESPGLAGWSSYNEQFF. Drawing the rest from reference TRBV11-2 and TRBJ2-1, the complete variable domain is EAGVAQSPRYKIIEKRQSVAFWCNPISGHATLYWYQQILGQGPKLLIQFQNNGVVDDSQLPKDRFSAERLKGVDSTLKIQPAKLEDSAVYLCASSLESPGLAGWSSYNEQFFGPGTRLTVL.

This rearrangement joins TRBV5-1 to TRBJ2-7; TCRdb names TRBD1, which stays unverified in the absence of DNA. CDR3 length equals 14 residues. CDR1 is SGHRS, CDR2 YFSETQ, per germline. The chain's CDR3 is CASSPGQGQREQYF.

The chain joins TRBV28 to TRBJ1-4; with no DNA, the TCRdb D assignment of TRBD1 cannot be verified. The CDR3 spans 14 residues. Per germline, CDR1 MDHEN and CDR2 SYDVKM. CDR3 sequence reads: CASSIQGVREKLFF. Supplemented by reference TRBV28 and TRBJ1-4, the full variable domain reads DVKVTQSSRYLVKRTGEKVFLECVQDMDHENMFWYRQDPGLGLRLIYFSYDVKMKEKGDIPEGYSVSREKKERFSLILESASTNQTSMYLCASSIQGVREKLFFGSGTQLSVL.

J is TRBJ1-2 and V is TRBV24-1. This CDR3 is built from 14 residues. The germline CDR1 and CDR2 sequences are KGHDR and SFDVKD. The CDR3 sequence: CATSDLGPNYGYTF.

The chain has TRBV5-4 and TRBJ2-1. Germline V CDR1 and CDR2: SGHNT, YYREEE (reference sequence). CDR3 length: 13 residues. The CDR3 region is CTSSSREDNEQFF.

This rearrangement joins TRBV7-2 to TRBJ2-1; there is no DNA to check the TCRdb D call of TRBD1. This CDR3 comprises 16 residues. Germline V lookup: CDR1 SGHTA, CDR2 FQGNSA. CDR3 region: CASSLWAGASGNEQFF.

The chain joins TRBV10-3 to TRBJ1-6; TCRdb's D call, TRBD1, is unchecked because there is no DNA. CDR1 is ENHRY and CDR2 is SYGVKD in the germline V gene. The CDR3 is 14 amino acids. CDR3 sequence: CAIRPTGGNSPLHF.

This sequence joins TRBV9 and TRBJ2-2; the TCRdb call, TRBD1, lacks DNA for checking. Looked up from germline, CDR1 is SGDLS and CDR2 is YYNGEE. The CDR3 consists of 14 residues. CDR3 in amino acids: CASSPTQGTGELFF.

This chain links TRBV20-1 with TRBJ1-1; TCRdb returns TRBD1, unconfirmable since there is no DNA. The CDR3 loop spans 13 amino acids. Germline CDR1 reads DFQATT; CDR2 reads SNEGSKA (reference sequence). CDR3 in amino acids: CSARVTGNTEAFF.

The chain is built from TRBV5-1 and TRBJ1-2; TCRdb's D call, TRBD1, is unchecked because there is no DNA. The CDR3 has 15 residues. Germline CDR1 and CDR2: SGHRS and YFSETQ. The CDR3 region is CASSLVTGTNYGYTF.

The rearrangement joins TRBV7-9 to TRBJ1-4; without DNA, the TCRdb call of TRBD1 cannot be checked. Looked up from germline, CDR1 is SEHNR and CDR2 is FQNEAQ (reference sequence). This CDR3 comprises 13 residues. CDR3 sequence: CASSYDPHEKLFF. The whole variable domain, filled in from reference TRBV7-9 and TRBJ1-4, reads DTGVSQNPRHKITKRGQNVTFRCDPISEHNRLYWYRQTLGQGPEFLTYFQNEAQLEKSRLLSDRFSAERPKGSFSTLEIQRTEQGDSAMYLCASSYDPHEKLFFGSGTQLSVL.

This chain links TRBV9 with TRBJ2-7. The germline V gene has CDR1 SGDLS and CDR2 YYNGEE. The CDR3 runs to 14 residues. The CDR3 reads CASSVPASDGEQYF.

The V gene is TRBV29-1, the J gene TRBJ2-7; the D call of TRBD2 rests on TCRdb alone, since no DNA is present to check it. The germline gives CDR1 SQVTM, CDR2 ANQGSEA. The CDR3 runs to 12 residues. The CDR3 is CSVEHGSYEQYF.

The chain is built from TRBV9 and TRBJ2-3. The CDR3 has 14 amino acids. Germline-derived CDR1 and CDR2 are SGDLS and YYNGEE. The CDR3 sequence is CASSSRTGTDTQYF.

CDR3 amino acids: CASSPGVYNQPQHF. J is TRBJ1-5 and V is TRBV6-2 or TRBV6-3; there is no DNA to check the TCRdb D call of TRBD1. CDR3 length: 14 residues. CDR1 MNHEY and CDR2 SVGEGT come from the germline V gene.

The chain combines TRBV5-1 with TRBJ1-1; TCRdb picks TRBD1, but there is no DNA to check that call. Per germline, CDR1 SGHRS and CDR2 YFSETQ. This CDR3 is built from 13 residues. The CDR3 is CASSLETGGIAFF.

The chain combines TRBV6-6 with TRBJ2-7; the D call of TRBD2 rests on TCRdb alone, since no DNA is present to check it. CDR3 length: 13 residues. CDR1 is MNHNY and CDR2 is SVGAGI in the germline V gene (reference sequence). This CDR3 is CASADGLFYEQYF.

V usage is TRBV5-1 and J usage is TRBJ2-2. The CDR3 has 16 amino acids. The germline V gene encodes CDR1 SGHRS and CDR2 YFSETQ. This chain's CDR3 is CASSLAVRPNTGELFF.

This chain links TRBV4-2 with TRBJ1-5. Germline V CDR1 and CDR2: LGHNA, YNFKEQ. The length of the CDR3 is 14 residues. The CDR3 sequence is CASSHGGSNQPQHF.